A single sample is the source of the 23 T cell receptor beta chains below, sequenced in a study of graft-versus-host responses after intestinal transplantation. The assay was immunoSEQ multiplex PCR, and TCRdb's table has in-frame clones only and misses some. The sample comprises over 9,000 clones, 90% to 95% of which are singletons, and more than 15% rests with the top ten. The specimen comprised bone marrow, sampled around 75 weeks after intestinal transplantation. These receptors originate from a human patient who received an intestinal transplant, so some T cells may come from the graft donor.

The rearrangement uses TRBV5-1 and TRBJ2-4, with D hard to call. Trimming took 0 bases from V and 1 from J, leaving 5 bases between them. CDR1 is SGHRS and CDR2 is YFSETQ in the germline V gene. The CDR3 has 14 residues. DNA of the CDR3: TGCGCCAGCAGCTTGGGGTGGGCCAAAAACATTCAGTACTTC. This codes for CASSLGWAKNIQYF.

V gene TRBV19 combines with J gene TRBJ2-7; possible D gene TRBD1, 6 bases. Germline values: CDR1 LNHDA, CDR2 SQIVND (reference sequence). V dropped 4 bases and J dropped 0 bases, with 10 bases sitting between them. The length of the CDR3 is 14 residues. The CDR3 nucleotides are TGTGCCAGTAGTACTGACAGGAGCTCCTACGAGCAGTACTTC. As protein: CASSTDRSSYEQYF.

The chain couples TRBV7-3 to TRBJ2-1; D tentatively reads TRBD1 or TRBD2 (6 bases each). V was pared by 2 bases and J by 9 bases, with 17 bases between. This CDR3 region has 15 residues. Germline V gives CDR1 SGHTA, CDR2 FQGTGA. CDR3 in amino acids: CASSLGWDTGGEQFF. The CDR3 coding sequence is TGTGCCAGCAGCTTAGGCTGGGACACCGGGGGTGAGCAGTTCTTC.

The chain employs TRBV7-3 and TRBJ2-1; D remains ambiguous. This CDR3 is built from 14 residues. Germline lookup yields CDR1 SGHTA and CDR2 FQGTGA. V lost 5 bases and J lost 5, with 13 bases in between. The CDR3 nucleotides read TGTGCCAGCAGCCTCCGCGGCCCAAACAATGAGCAGTTCTTC. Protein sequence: CASSLRGPNNEQFF.

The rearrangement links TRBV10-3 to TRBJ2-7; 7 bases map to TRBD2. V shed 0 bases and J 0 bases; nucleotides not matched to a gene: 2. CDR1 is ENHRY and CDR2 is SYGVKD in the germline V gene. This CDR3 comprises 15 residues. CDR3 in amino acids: CAISESGLYSYEQYF. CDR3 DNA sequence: TGTGCCATCAGTGAGTCGGGACTATACTCCTACGAGCAGTACTTC.

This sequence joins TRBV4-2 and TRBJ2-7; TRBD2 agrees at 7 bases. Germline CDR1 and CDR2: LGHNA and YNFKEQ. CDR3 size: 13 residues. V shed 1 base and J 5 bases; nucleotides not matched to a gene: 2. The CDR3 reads CASSQGLADEQYF. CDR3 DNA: TGTGCCAGCAGCCAAGGACTAGCTGACGAGCAGTACTTC.

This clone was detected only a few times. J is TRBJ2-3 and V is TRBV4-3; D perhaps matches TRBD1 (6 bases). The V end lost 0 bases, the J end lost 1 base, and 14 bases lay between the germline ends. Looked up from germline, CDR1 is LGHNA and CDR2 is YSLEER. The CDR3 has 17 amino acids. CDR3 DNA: TGCGCCAGCAGCCAAGATCCCCAGGGGTTTGGCACAGATACGCAGTATTTT. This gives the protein CASSQDPQGFGTDTQYF.

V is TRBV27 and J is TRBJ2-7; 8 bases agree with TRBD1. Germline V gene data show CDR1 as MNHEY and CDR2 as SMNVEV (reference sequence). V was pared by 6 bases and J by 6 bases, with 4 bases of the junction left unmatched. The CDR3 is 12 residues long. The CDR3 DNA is TGTGCCAGCAGCTGGACAGGGAGCGAGCAGTACTTC. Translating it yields CASSWTGSEQYF.

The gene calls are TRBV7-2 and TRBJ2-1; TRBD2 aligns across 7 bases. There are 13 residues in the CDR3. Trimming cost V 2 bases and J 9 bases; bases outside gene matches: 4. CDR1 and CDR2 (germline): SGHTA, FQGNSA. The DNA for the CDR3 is TGTGCCAGCAGCTTAAAAGCGGGAACTGAGCAGTTCTTC. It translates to CASSLKAGTEQFF.

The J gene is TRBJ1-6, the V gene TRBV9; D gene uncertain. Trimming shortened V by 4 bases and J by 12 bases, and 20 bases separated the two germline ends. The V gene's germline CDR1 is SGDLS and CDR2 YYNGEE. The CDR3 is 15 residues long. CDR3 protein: CASSPCKGPSRPLHF. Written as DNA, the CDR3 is TGTGCCAGCAGCCCTTGTAAGGGTCCCAGCCGACCCCTCCACTTT. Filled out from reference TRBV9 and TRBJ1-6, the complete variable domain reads DSGVTQTPKHLITATGQRVTLRCSPRSGDLSVYWYQQSLDQGLQFLIQYYNGEERAKGNILERFSAQQFPDLHSELNLSSLELGDSALYFCASSPCKGPSRPLHFGNGTRLTVT.

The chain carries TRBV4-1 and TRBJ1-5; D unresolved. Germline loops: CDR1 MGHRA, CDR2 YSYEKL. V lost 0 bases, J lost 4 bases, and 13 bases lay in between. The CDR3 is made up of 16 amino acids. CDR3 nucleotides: TGCGCCAGCAGCCAAGAAAACCGGGGTATAAATCAGCCCCAGCATTTT. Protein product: CASSQENRGINQPQHF.

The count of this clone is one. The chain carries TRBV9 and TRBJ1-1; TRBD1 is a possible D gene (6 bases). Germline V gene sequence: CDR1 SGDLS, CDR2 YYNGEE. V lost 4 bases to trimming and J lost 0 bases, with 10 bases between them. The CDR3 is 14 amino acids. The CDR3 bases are TGTGCCAGCAGCAGTACAGGGTTGAACACTGAAGCTTTCTTT. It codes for CASSSTGLNTEAFF.

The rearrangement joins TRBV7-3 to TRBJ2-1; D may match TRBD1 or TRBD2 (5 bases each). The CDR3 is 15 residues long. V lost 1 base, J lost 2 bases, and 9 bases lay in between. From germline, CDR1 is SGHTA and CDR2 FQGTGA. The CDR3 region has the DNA TGTGCCAGCAGCTTAAGACGGGACGCCTACAATGAGCAGTTCTTC. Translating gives CASSLRRDAYNEQFF.

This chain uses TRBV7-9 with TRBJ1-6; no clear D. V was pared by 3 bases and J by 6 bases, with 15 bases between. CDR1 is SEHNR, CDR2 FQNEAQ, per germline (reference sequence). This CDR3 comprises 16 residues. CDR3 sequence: CASSFGMTVGNSPLHF. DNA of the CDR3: TGTGCCAGCAGCTTTGGGATGACCGTGGGTAATTCACCCCTCCACTTT. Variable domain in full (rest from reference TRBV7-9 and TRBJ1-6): DTGVSQNPRHKITKRGQNVTFRCDPISEHNRLYWYRQTLGQGPEFLTYFQNEAQLEKSRLLSDRFSAERPKGSFSTLEIQRTEQGDSAMYLCASSFGMTVGNSPLHFGNGTRLTVT.

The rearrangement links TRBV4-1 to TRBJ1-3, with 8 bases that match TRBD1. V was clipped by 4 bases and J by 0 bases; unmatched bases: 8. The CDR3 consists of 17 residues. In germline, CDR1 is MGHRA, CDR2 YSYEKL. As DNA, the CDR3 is TGCGCCAGCAGCCCCCACGGGGGACAGGCCTCTGGAAACACCATATATTTT. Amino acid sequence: CASSPHGGQASGNTIYF.

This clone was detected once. The CDR3 here is CASSHERDRGLNQPQHF. CDR3 DNA sequence: TGCGCCAGCAGCCACGAACGAGACAGGGGCCTTAATCAGCCCCAGCATTTT. V is TRBV5-1 and J is TRBJ1-5; 8 positions agree with TRBD1. The trim removed 4 bases at V and 4 bases at J, leaving 13 bases unmatched. Germline V lookup: CDR1 SGHRS, CDR2 YFSETQ. The CDR3 spans 17 residues.

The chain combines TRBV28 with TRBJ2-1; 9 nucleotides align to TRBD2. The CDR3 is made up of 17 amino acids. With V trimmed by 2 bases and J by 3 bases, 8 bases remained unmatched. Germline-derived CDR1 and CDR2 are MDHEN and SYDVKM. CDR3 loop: CASSLTFAGGLYNEQFF. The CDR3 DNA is TGTGCCAGCAGTTTAACTTTCGCGGGAGGGCTCTACAATGAGCAGTTCTTC. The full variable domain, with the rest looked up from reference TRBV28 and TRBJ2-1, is DVKVTQSSRYLVKRTGEKVFLECVQDMDHENMFWYRQDPGLGLRLIYFSYDVKMKEKGDIPEGYSVSREKKERFSLILESASTNQTSMYLCASSLTFAGGLYNEQFFGPGTRLTVL.

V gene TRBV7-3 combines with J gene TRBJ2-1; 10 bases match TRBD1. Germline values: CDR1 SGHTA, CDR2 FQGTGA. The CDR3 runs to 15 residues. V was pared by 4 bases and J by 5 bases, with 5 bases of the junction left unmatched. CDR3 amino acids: CASSSQGTGDNEQFF. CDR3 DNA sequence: TGTGCCAGCAGCTCCCAAGGGACAGGGGACAATGAGCAGTTCTTC.

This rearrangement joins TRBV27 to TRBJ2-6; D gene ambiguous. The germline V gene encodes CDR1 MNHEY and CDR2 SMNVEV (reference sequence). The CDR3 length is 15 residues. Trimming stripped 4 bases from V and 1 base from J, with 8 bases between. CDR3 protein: CASSYQPSGANVLTF. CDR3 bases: TGTGCCAGCAGTTATCAGCCTTCTGGGGCCAACGTCCTGACTTTC.

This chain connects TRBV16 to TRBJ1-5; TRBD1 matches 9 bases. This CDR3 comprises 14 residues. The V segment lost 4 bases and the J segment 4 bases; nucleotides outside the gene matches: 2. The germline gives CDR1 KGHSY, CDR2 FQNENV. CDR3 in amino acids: CASSLGTGNQPQHF. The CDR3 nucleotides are TGTGCCAGCAGCCTAGGGACAGGGAATCAGCCCCAGCATTTT.

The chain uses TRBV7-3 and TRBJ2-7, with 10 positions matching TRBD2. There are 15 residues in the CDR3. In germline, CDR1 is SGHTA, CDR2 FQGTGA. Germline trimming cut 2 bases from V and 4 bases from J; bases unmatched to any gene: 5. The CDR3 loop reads CASSLGAGGPYEQYF. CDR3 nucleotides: TGTGCCAGCAGCTTAGGAGCGGGAGGGCCGTACGAGCAGTACTTC.

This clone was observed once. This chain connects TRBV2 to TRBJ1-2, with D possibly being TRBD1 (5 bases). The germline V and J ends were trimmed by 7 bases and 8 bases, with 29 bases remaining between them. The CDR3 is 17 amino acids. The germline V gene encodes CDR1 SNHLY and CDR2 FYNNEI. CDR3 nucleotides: TGTGCCAGCATCCCTAGCCGGGGCAGGGCCGTTTTAAGAGGCTACACCTTC. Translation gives CASIPSRGRAVLRGYTF.

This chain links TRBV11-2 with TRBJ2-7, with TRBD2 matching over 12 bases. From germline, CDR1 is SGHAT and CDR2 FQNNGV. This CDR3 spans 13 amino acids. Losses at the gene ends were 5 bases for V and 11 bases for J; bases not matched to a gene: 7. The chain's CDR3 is CASSPGLAGREYF. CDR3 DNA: TGTGCCAGCAGCCCGGGACTAGCGGGCCGGGAGTACTTC.